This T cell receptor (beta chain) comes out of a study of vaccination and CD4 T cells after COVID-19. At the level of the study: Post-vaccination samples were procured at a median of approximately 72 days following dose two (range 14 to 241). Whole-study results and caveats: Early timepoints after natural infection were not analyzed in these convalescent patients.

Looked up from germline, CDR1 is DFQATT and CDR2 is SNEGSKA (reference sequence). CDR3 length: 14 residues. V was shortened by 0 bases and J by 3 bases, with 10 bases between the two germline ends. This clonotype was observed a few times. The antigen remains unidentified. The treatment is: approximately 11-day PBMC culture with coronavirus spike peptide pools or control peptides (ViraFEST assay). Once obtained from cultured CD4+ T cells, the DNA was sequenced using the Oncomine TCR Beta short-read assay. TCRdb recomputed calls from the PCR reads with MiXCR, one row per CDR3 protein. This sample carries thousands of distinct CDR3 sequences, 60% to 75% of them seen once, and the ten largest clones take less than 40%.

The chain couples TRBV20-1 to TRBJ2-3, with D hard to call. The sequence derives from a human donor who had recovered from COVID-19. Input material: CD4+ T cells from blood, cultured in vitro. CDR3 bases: TGCAGTGCTAGAGACCTAGTGGGTACAGATACGCAGTATTTT. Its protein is CSARDLVGTDTQYF.